Below, 8 T cell receptor beta chains from the same sample are listed, as sequenced in a study of blood T cell repertoires in COVID-19. Libraries were prepared by immunoSEQ multiplex PCR; TCRdb keeps only in-frame clonotypes and omits some of them. The profile shows over 150,000 clones, around four fifths of them singletons. Input material: peripheral blood. The receptors derive from an elderly woman with COVID-19, enrolled during active disease.

The genes are TRBV28 and TRBJ2-7; tentatively, D is TRBD2 (5 bases). V lost 2 bases and J lost 6, with 8 bases in between. Germline V CDR1 and CDR2: MDHEN, SYDVKM. There are 12 residues in the CDR3. CDR3 residues: CASSLSRGEQYF. The CDR3 nucleotides are TGTGCCAGCAGTTTAAGCCGGGGCGAGCAGTACTTC.

This CDR3 reads CASSVAGDTEAFF. CDR3 sequence (DNA): TGTGCCAGCAGTGTGGCCGGGGACACTGAAGCTTTCTTT. The genes are TRBV25-1 and TRBJ1-1; D is unresolved. CDR1 and CDR2 (germline): MGHDK, SYGVNS. The V and J ends lost 4 bases and 3 bases respectively, with 9 bases between them. The CDR3 is 13 residues long.

This chain uses TRBV7-8 with TRBJ1-5, with a weak D call TRBD1 (5 bases). Trimming left V 3 bases short and J 6 bases short, with 21 bases between. The CDR3 sequence is 17 residues long. The germline CDR1 and CDR2 sequences are SGHVS and FQNEAQ. The CDR3 loop is CASSLLGETLVGQPQHF. CDR3 DNA: TGTGCCAGCAGCTTGTTAGGGGAAACATTGGTGGGTCAGCCCCAGCATTTT.

As for this clone: A junction end diverges from the germline sequence, so it may reflect a read error. The chain uses TRBV6-1 and TRBJ1-2, with a weak D call TRBD1 (6 bases). Germline assignment: CDR1 MNHNS and CDR2 SASEGT. The length of the CDR3 is 13 residues. The CDR3 coding sequence is TGTGCCAGCAGTGAAGACGCGTGGAAGGGGGATCACTTC. Its protein is CASSEDAWKGDHF.

The chain is built from TRBV5-1 and TRBJ1-4, with D unresolved. Germline V lookup: CDR1 SGHRS, CDR2 YFSETQ. The CDR3 consists of 14 residues. Trimming removed 0 bases at V and 5 bases at J, with 8 bases between. Here the CDR3 DNA reads TGCGCCAGCAGCTTGGGACACGGAAATGAAAAACTGTTTTTT. Encoded protein: CASSLGHGNEKLFF.

The chain combines TRBV4-2 with TRBJ1-4; 9 bases map to TRBD1. V dropped 3 bases and J dropped 6; count of bases not matched to a gene: 5. CDR1 and CDR2 (germline): LGHNA, YNFKEQ. The CDR3 totals 15 residues. CDR3 in DNA: TGTGCCAGCAGCCAGCAACAGGGGGCTTATGAAAAACTGTTTTTT. It encodes CASSQQQGAYEKLFF.

The V call is TRBV5-1, the J call TRBJ1-4; tentatively, D is TRBD1 (5 bases). The germline V gene encodes CDR1 SGHRS and CDR2 YFSETQ. The germline V and J ends were trimmed by 4 bases and 8 bases, with 15 bases remaining between them. The CDR3 spans 14 residues. CDR3 nucleotide sequence: TGCGCCAGCAGCCCGGGACGGGGAGGCGAAAAACTGTTTTTT. This translates into CASSPGRGGEKLFF.

The J gene is TRBJ1-4, the V gene TRBV18; D perhaps matches TRBD1 (5 bases). CDR1 KGHSH and CDR2 LQKENI come from the germline V gene. Trimming took off 4 bases at V and 6 bases at J, with 18 bases between the two ends. This CDR3 spans 16 amino acids. CDR3 sequence: CASSLTGPPGDEKLFF. The DNA of the CDR3 is TGTGCCAGCTCACTTACCGGGCCTCCGGGGGATGAAAAACTGTTTTTT.